This passage covers 32 T cell receptor beta chains from one sample sequenced in a study of cytomegalovirus exposure and HLA in healthy donors. The PCR employed 60 Vbeta primers together with 13 Jbeta primers. Libraries were prepared by immunoSEQ multiplex PCR; TCRdb keeps only in-frame clonotypes and omits some of them. The data contain 150,000 to 180,000 clones, roughly 70% of them singletons. The sequenced sample was PBMCs. The receptors here all came from a man aged 25-45 years in good health and CMV-seronegative.

This clone occurred once. The rearrangement uses TRBV2 and TRBJ2-3; D may be TRBD1 (6 bases). This CDR3 comprises 13 residues. Germline CDR1 and CDR2: SNHLY and FYNNEI. Trimming removed 7 bases from V and 4 bases from J, with 12 bases in between. The CDR3 bases are TGTGCCAGCAACAGGGTCACGCCAGATACGCAGTATTTT. Translating gives CASNRVTPDTQYF.

The chain couples TRBV5-1 to TRBJ2-3; 8 bases match TRBD1. In germline, CDR1 is SGHRS, CDR2 YFSETQ. CDR3 length: 15 residues. V lost 4 bases and J lost 0; bases outside the gene matches: 4. CDR3 region: CASSMGQDSTDTQYF. CDR3 nucleotides: TGCGCCAGCAGCATGGGACAGGATAGCACAGATACGCAGTATTTT.

The table lists this clone with a count of one. The V gene is TRBV6-5, the J gene TRBJ1-1; no firm D call. The CDR3 loop spans 12 amino acids. Germline assignment: CDR1 MNHEY and CDR2 SVGAGI. Trimming removed 5 bases from V and 10 bases from J, with 14 bases in between. The CDR3 coding sequence is TGTGCCAGCAGTCCAGGCAGGATCGGAGCTTTCTTT. This codes for CASSPGRIGAFF.

The rearrangement uses TRBV10-3 and TRBJ1-1, with D unresolved. Germline V CDR1 and CDR2: ENHRY, SYGVKD. V was pared by 10 bases and J by 0 bases, with 9 bases between. CDR3 length: 12 amino acids. The CDR3 loop reads CASTDLNTEAFF. CDR3 DNA sequence: TGTGCCAGTACAGATTTGAACACTGAAGCTTTCTTT.

The chain carries TRBV5-6 and TRBJ2-7; D unresolved. Germline lookup yields CDR1 SGHDT and CDR2 YYEEEE. V dropped 1 base and J dropped 2 bases, with 13 bases sitting between them. This CDR3 has 15 amino acids. The CDR3 sequence is CASSLWSSPPYEQYF. The CDR3, as DNA: TGTGCCAGCAGCTTGTGGAGCAGCCCTCCCTACGAGCAGTACTTC.

V gene TRBV11-2 combines with J gene TRBJ2-1; the match to TRBD2 covers 7 bases. Per germline, CDR1 SGHAT and CDR2 FQNNGV. This CDR3 has 15 residues. After removal of 4 bases from V and 4 bases from J, the junction contained 7 bases not matched to a gene. In DNA, the CDR3 is TGTGCCAGCAGCTCGAGGCAGCGGGGTTACAATGAGCAGTTCTTC. Its translation: CASSSRQRGYNEQFF.

V and J are TRBV18 and TRBJ1-4; a weak D match, TRBD1 (5 bases). This CDR3 has 16 amino acids. Germline V gene data show CDR1 as KGHSH and CDR2 as LQKENI. Trimming stripped 6 bases from V and 6 bases from J, with 20 bases between. The CDR3 DNA reads TGTGCCAGCTCTTCCCAAACCGGGGGAGTGGATGAAAAACTGTTTTTT. It yields the protein CASSSQTGGVDEKLFF.

This rearrangement joins TRBV6-6 to TRBJ2-4; D might be TRBD2 (6 bases). Germline CDR1 and CDR2: MNHNY and SVGAGI (reference sequence). Deletions cut 0 bases from V and 4 bases from J, with 10 bases between. The CDR3 is made up of 15 amino acids. CDR3 protein: CASSYSILAKNIQYF. The CDR3 nucleotides are TGTGCCAGCAGTTACTCGATTCTAGCGAAAAACATTCAGTACTTC.

The gene calls are TRBV5-6 and TRBJ1-4, with D perhaps TRBD1 (5 bases). Trimming removed 1 base at V and 7 bases at J, with 11 bases between. Per the germline V gene, CDR1 is SGHDT and CDR2 is YYEEEE. This CDR3 comprises 14 residues. The CDR3 spells CASSLPGGGEKLFF. The CDR3 DNA follows: TGTGCCAGCAGCTTGCCCGGGGGAGGTGAAAAACTGTTTTTT.

The chain joins TRBV5-4 to TRBJ2-3; TRBD2 matches 9 bases. Germline CDR1 SGHNT, CDR2 YYREEE (reference sequence). The CDR3 is 19 amino acids. J lost 0 bases, V lost 2 bases, and 13 bases had no gene match. The CDR3 region has the DNA TGTGCCAGCAGCTTCCAGCGGGGGGCCCAACCTTCAAGCACAGATACGCAGTATTTT. Residues: CASSFQRGAQPSSTDTQYF.

V is TRBV30 and J is TRBJ2-5; 10 bases are a match to TRBD1. The CDR3 runs to 15 residues. Looked up from germline, CDR1 is GTSNPN and CDR2 is SVGIG (reference sequence). J was trimmed by 4 bases and V by 4 bases; bases with no gene match: 9. CDR3 sequence: CAWNPGQGLGETQYF. The CDR3 DNA sequence: TGTGCCTGGAATCCGGGACAGGGGTTGGGAGAGACCCAGTACTTC.

V gene TRBV11-1 combines with J gene TRBJ2-7; D not certain. Germline V CDR1 and CDR2: SGHAT, FQDESV (reference sequence). The V end lost 3 bases, the J end lost 3 bases, and 6 bases lay between the germline ends. The CDR3 is 12 amino acids. CDR3 amino acids: CASSFSVYEQYF. The CDR3 DNA follows: TGTGCCAGCAGCTTTTCCGTCTACGAGCAGTACTTC. The variable domain in full, with the rest retrieved from reference TRBV11-1 and TRBJ2-7, is EAEVAQSPRYKITEKSQAVAFWCDPISGHATLYWYRQILGQGPELLVQFQDESVVDDSQLPKDRFSAERLKGVDSTLKIQPAELGDSAMYLCASSFSVYEQYFGPGTRLTVT.

As for this clone: A junction end diverges from the germline sequence, so it may reflect a read error. The V and J genes are TRBV4-2 and TRBJ1-6; unclear D gene. The CDR3 is 18 amino acids. Germline loops: CDR1 LGHNA, CDR2 YNFKEQ. For the CDR3, the DNA is TGTGCCAGCAGCCAAGAGACGCCACGGACGGGATCAAGTTCACCCCTCAACTTT. Encoded protein: CASSQETPRTGSSSPLNF.

The table lists this clone with a few counts. The genes are TRBV19 and TRBJ2-7; 10 bases match TRBD2. The V gene end was trimmed by 3 bases and the J gene end by 3 bases; junction bases not matched to a gene: 2. Germline CDR1 and CDR2: LNHDA and SQIVND (reference sequence). CDR3 length: 14 amino acids. The CDR3 here is CASSMSSGSYEQYF. CDR3 in DNA: TGTGCCAGTAGTATGTCTAGCGGGAGCTACGAGCAGTACTTC.

This clone was found a few times. The rearrangement uses TRBV6-6 and TRBJ2-3, with 11 positions matching TRBD1. The CDR3 covers 14 residues. Germline assignment: CDR1 MNHNY and CDR2 SVGAGI (reference sequence). V dropped 6 bases and J dropped 5; count of bases not matched to a gene: 4. The CDR3 loop reads CASSTGTGGDTQYF. The DNA of the CDR3 is TGTGCCAGCAGCACAGGGACAGGGGGAGATACGCAGTATTTT.

In its sample, this clone was seen a few times. The chain recombines TRBV18 with TRBJ2-3; D is possibly TRBD2 (7 bases). The CDR3 runs 14 residues. Trimming took 6 bases from V and 0 from J, leaving 10 bases between them. Germline loops: CDR1 KGHSH, CDR2 LQKENI. The CDR3 here is CASSAGASTDTQYF. The DNA for the CDR3 is TGTGCCAGCTCGGCGGGGGCTAGCACAGATACGCAGTATTTT.

The genes are TRBV27 and TRBJ1-2; 9 nucleotides line up with TRBD1. V shed 6 bases and J 8 bases; nucleotides not matched to a gene: 10. The V gene's germline CDR1 is MNHEY and CDR2 SMNVEV (reference sequence). This CDR3 is built from 14 residues. The CDR3 spells CASSRDRVVCGYTF. For the CDR3, the DNA is TGTGCCAGCAGCCGGGACAGGGTGGTGTGCGGCTACACCTTC.

V gene TRBV5-4 combines with J gene TRBJ2-1; 7 nucleotides match TRBD1. J lost 5 bases, V lost 4 bases, and 6 bases had no gene match. Per germline, CDR1 SGHNT and CDR2 YYREEE (reference sequence). The CDR3 covers 14 residues. The CDR3 reads CASSPGQRNNEQFF. CDR3 coding DNA: TGTGCCAGCAGCCCGGGACAGAGGAACAATGAGCAGTTCTTC.

This clone occurred a few times. The chain links TRBV7-2 to TRBJ2-5; no firm D call. Germline loops: CDR1 SGHTA, CDR2 FQGNSA. The germline V and J ends were trimmed by 4 bases and 2 bases, with 17 bases remaining between them. CDR3 length equals 16 residues. CDR3: CASSSPGGGEQETQYF. CDR3 nucleotides: TGTGCCAGCAGCTCCCCGGGTGGCGGAGAACAAGAGACCCAGTACTTC. Full variable domain (missing parts from reference TRBV7-2 and TRBJ2-5): GAGVSQSPSNKVTEKGKDVELRCDPISGHTALYWYRQSLGQGLEFLIYFQGNSAPDKSGLPSDRFSAERTGGSVSTLTIQRTQQEDSAVYLCASSSPGGGEQETQYFGPGTRLLVL.

The rearrangement joins TRBV28 to TRBJ2-1, with 8 bases that match TRBD1. The germline gives CDR1 MDHEN, CDR2 SYDVKM. CDR3 length equals 16 residues. V trimming: 7 bases; J trimming: 7 bases; junction bases outside the gene matches: 15. CDR3 nucleotides: TGTGCCAGCACCAAAGGGGGTGAGACAGGGGTAAATGAGCAGTTCTTC. This translates into CASTKGGETGVNEQFF.

This clone turned up a few times. The gene calls are TRBV15 and TRBJ2-5; tentatively, D is TRBD2 (7 bases). The CDR3 contains 15 residues. CDR1 is LNHNV, CDR2 YYDKDF, per germline (reference sequence). V was trimmed by 5 bases and J by 5 bases, leaving 18 bases between them. The CDR3 DNA sequence: TGTGCCACCAGCCGACTAACGGGGGGCTTGGAGACCCAGTACTTC. It encodes CATSRLTGGLETQYF.

This clone was detected only once. V is TRBV5-1 and J is TRBJ2-7, with 13 bases matching TRBD2. The CDR3 runs 15 residues. V shed 3 bases, J shed 3 bases, and the junction held 3 bases outside the gene matches. CDR1 and CDR2 (germline): SGHRS, YFSETQ. CDR3 residues: CASSSGLAGDYEQYF. The DNA for the CDR3 is TGCGCCAGCAGCTCAGGACTAGCGGGGGACTACGAGCAGTACTTC.

The V gene is TRBV6-5, the J gene TRBJ2-2; D is perhaps TRBD2 (6 bases). The length of the CDR3 is 15 residues. Trimming removed 7 bases at V and 0 bases at J, with 12 bases between. CDR1 and CDR2 from the germline V gene are MNHEY and SVGAGI. CDR3 protein: CASTHGGANTGELFF. CDR3 bases: TGTGCCAGCACCCACGGGGGAGCGAACACCGGGGAGCTGTTTTTT.

This chain links TRBV5-4 with TRBJ1-3; TRBD1 is a possible D gene (6 bases). The V gene lost 4 bases and the J gene lost 4 bases, with 12 bases spanning the gap. This CDR3 spans 14 amino acids. Germline V gives CDR1 SGHNT, CDR2 YYREEE (reference sequence). CDR3: CASSPDSPGNTIYF. The CDR3 DNA sequence: TGTGCCAGCAGCCCGGACAGCCCAGGAAACACCATATATTTT.

V gene TRBV19 combines with J gene TRBJ1-3; tentatively, D is TRBD1 (6 bases). This CDR3 comprises 14 residues. Germline V lookup: CDR1 LNHDA, CDR2 SQIVND (reference sequence). With 7 bases removed from V and 2 bases from J, the gap between germline ends came to 12 bases. CDR3 nucleotide sequence: TGTGCCAGTACGATGGGGGCGCCTGGAAACACCATATATTTT. This encodes CASTMGAPGNTIYF.

This chain joins TRBV5-4 and TRBJ1-1, with a possible D match to TRBD1 (5 bases). The CDR3 sequence is 13 residues long. Looked up from germline, CDR1 is SGHNT and CDR2 is YYREEE (reference sequence). Between the trimmed V and J ends, which lost 3 bases and 6 bases, there was a span of 12 bases. The DNA for the CDR3 is TGTGCCAGCAGCTCCAGGGATAACGCTGAAGCTTTCTTT. Its translation is CASSSRDNAEAFF.

The V call is TRBV7-2, the J call TRBJ2-1; 7 nucleotides line up with TRBD2. Trimming removed 6 bases from V and 6 bases from J; junction bases left unmatched: 14. The CDR3 length is 16 residues. The V gene's germline CDR1 is SGHTA and CDR2 FQGNSA. CDR3 residues: CASRDGLVSWGNEQFF. For the CDR3, the DNA is TGTGCCAGCAGGGACGGACTAGTGTCGTGGGGCAATGAGCAGTTCTTC.

The genes are TRBV2 and TRBJ2-1; 13 bases match TRBD2. V shed 10 bases and J 4 bases; nucleotides not matched to a gene: 4. The CDR3 is 14 amino acids. Germline CDR1 SNHLY, CDR2 FYNNEI. CDR3: CANGTSGEYNEQFF. In DNA form, the CDR3 reads TGTGCCAATGGGACTAGCGGGGAATACAATGAGCAGTTCTTC.

This clone was observed a few times. The chain recombines TRBV5-6 with TRBJ1-4; D unresolved. Trimming removed 0 bases at V and 8 bases at J, with 11 bases between. Germline V lookup: CDR1 SGHDT, CDR2 YYEEEE. The CDR3 length is 14 residues. The CDR3 loop is CASSLGLGEEKLFF. CDR3 DNA: TGTGCCAGCAGCTTGGGACTGGGAGAAGAAAAACTGTTTTTT.

As concerns this clone: Sequence at one end of the junction differs from germline and may be a read error. This chain links TRBV12-5 with TRBJ1-5; D remains unclear. This CDR3 is 17 amino acids long. Per the germline V gene, CDR1 is LGHNT and CDR2 is FRNRAP. The CDR3 region is CASGLVGPDYSNQPQNF. CDR3 nucleotide sequence: TGTGCTAGTGGTTTGGTAGGTCCGGATTATAGCAATCAGCCCCAGAATTTT.

This clone was counted a few times. The chain couples TRBV6-5 to TRBJ2-1, with TRBD2 matching 8 bases. CDR3 size: 15 residues. Germline V gives CDR1 MNHEY, CDR2 SVGAGI. J gave up 9 bases and V 2 bases, and 9 bases lay outside the gene matches. The DNA of the CDR3 is TGTGCCAGCAGTTACCGGGCGGGGGGCCGGAGTGAGCAGTTCTTC. The encoded protein is CASSYRAGGRSEQFF.

This chain joins TRBV11-3 and TRBJ2-1; D may be TRBD1 (5 bases). The germline CDR1 and CDR2 sequences are SGHNT and YENEEA. This CDR3 region has 14 residues. Trimming took 0 bases from V and 5 from J, leaving 8 bases between them. CDR3 sequence: CASSLEDRHNEQFF. The DNA of the CDR3 is TGTGCCAGCAGCTTAGAAGACAGACACAATGAGCAGTTCTTC.